This TCR beta chain was retrieved from a study of blood T cell repertoires in COVID-19. The overall study: Samples of COVID-19 (acute and convalescent) were obtained from the United States, Italy and Spain. Nucleic acid was either cDNA or gDNA, and it came from T cells, B-cell-depleted T cells, or PBMCs.

The table came from immunoSEQ multiplex PCR; TCRdb's copy has only in-frame clones and leaves some out. The repertoire holds tens of thousands of clones, 70% to 90% seen once, with approximately 3.9% in the top ten. The CDR3 consists of 14 residues. V shed 0 bases and J shed 9 bases, with 12 bases lying between them. The germline V gene has CDR1 SGDLS and CDR2 YYNGEE. This TCR was sampled from a man in his 70s with acute or convalescent COVID-19. Sequenced sample: peripheral blood. The chain joins TRBV9 to TRBJ2-2; tentative D call: TRBD2 (5 bases). The CDR3 DNA follows: TGTGCCAGCAGCGTAGTTTCGGGGAGACGGGAGCTGTTTTTT. Translated: CASSVVSGRRELFF. Based on the CDR3 plus reference TRBV9 and TRBJ2-2, the full variable domain is DSGVTQTPKHLITATGQRVTLRCSPRSGDLSVYWYQQSLDQGLQFLIQYYNGEERAKGNILERFSAQQFPDLHSELNLSSLELGDSALYFCASSVVSGRRELFFGEGSRLTVL.